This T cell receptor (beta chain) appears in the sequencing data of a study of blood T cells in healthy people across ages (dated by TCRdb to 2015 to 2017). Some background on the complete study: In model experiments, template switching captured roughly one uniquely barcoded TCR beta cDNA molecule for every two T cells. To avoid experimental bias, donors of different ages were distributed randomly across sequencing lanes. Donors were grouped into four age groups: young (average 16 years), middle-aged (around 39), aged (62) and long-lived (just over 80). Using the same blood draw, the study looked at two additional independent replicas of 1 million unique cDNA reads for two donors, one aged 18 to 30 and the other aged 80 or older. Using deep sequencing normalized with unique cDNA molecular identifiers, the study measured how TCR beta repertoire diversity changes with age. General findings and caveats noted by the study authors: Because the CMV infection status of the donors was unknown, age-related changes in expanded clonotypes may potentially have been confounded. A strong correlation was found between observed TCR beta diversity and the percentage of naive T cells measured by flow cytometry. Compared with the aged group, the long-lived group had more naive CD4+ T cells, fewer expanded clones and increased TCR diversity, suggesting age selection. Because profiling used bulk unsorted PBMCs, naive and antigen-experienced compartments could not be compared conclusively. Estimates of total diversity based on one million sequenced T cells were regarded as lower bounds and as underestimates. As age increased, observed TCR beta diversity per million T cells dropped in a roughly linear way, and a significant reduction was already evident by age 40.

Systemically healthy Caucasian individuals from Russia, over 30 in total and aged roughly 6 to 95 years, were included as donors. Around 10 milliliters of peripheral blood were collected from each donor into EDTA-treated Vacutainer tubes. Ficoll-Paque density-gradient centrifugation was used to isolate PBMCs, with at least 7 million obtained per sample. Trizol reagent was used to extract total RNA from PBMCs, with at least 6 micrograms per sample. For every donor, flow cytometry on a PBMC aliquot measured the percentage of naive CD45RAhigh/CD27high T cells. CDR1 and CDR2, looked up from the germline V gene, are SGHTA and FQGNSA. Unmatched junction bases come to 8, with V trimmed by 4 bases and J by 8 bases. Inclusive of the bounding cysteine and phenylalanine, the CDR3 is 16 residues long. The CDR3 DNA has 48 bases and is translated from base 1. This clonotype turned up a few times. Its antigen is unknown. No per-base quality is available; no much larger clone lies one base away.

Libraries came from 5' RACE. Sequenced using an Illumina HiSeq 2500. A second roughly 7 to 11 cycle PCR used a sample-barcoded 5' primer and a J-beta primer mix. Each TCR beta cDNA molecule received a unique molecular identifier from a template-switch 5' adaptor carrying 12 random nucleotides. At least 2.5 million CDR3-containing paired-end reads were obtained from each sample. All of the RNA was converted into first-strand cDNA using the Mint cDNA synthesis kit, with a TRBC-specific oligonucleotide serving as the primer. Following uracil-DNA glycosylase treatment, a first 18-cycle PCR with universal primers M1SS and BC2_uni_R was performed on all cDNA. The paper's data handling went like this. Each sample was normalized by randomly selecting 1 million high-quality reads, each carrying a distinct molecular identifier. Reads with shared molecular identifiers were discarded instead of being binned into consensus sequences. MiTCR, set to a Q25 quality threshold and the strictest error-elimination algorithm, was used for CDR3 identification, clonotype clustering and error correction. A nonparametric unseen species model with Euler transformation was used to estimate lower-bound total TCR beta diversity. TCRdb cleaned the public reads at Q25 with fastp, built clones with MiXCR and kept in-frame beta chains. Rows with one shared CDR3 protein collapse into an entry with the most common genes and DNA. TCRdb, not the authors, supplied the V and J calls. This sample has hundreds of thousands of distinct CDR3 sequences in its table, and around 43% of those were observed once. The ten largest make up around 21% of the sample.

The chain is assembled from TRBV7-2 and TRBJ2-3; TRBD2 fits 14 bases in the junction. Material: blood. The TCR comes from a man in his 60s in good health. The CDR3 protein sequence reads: CASSYRLAGGPSTQYF. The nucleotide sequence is TGTGCCAGCAGCTATAGACTAGCGGGGGGGCCTAGTACGCAGTATTTT.